Below, 24 T cell receptor beta chains from the same sample are listed, as sequenced in a study of T cells in Graves' hyperthyroidism and ophthalmopathy. RNA transcripts were the template for amplifying TCR beta CDR3 regions. The TCR CDR3 first-round RT-PCR relied on the HTBI primer set. TCRdb passed the multiplex PCR reads through MiXCR, listing each CDR3 protein once. The sample carries a few hundred thousand distinct CDR3 sequences, 15% to 18% recorded once. Sequencing was performed on blood. All receptors come from a woman between 18 and 30 years old with Graves' hyperthyroidism.

There are many counts of this clonotype. This chain connects TRBV2 to TRBJ2-3; D is uncertain. This CDR3 region has 16 residues. In germline, CDR1 is SNHLY, CDR2 FYNNEI. Trimming pared 0 bases from V and 0 bases from J, leaving 10 bases between. The CDR3 is CASSEAQSSSTDTQYF. As DNA, the CDR3 is TGTGCCAGCAGTGAAGCACAGTCGTCTAGCACAGATACGCAGTATTTT.

CDR3 in amino acids: CASSYQRGPGNTIYF. DNA for the CDR3: TGTGCCAGCAGTTACCAGCGGGGCCCTGGAAACACCATATATTTT. V gene TRBV6-2 or TRBV6-3 combines with J gene TRBJ1-3; maybe TRBD1 (5 bases). The CDR3 loop spans 15 amino acids. Between the trimmed V and J ends, which lost 2 bases and 2 bases, there was a span of 10 bases. Looked up from germline, CDR1 is MNHEY and CDR2 is SVGEGT.

V usage is TRBV27 and J usage is TRBJ1-2; D is unclear. The CDR3 has 18 amino acids. Trimming stripped 6 bases from V and 4 bases from J, with 27 bases between. Germline CDR1 and CDR2: MNHEY and SMNVEV (reference sequence). This CDR3 is CASSSTGPGSWALYGYTF. The DNA of the CDR3 is TGTGCCAGCAGCTCAACTGGCCCGGGGTCCTGGGCACTCTATGGCTACACCTTC.

At least ten counts were recorded for this clonotype. This sequence joins TRBV27 and TRBJ2-3; D gene uncertain. The germline gives CDR1 MNHEY, CDR2 SMNVEV (reference sequence). V was shortened by 6 bases and J by 4 bases, with 11 bases between the two germline ends. This CDR3 spans 13 amino acids. The CDR3 nucleotides read TGTGCCAGCAGCCCAGTAGGGCCAGATACGCAGTATTTT. This encodes CASSPVGPDTQYF.

This chain uses TRBV4-1 with TRBJ2-7, with no clear D. Trimming shortened V by 3 bases and J by 5 bases, and 8 bases separated the two germline ends. CDR3 length equals 12 residues. Germline CDR1 reads MGHRA; CDR2 reads YSYEKL. Here the CDR3 reads CASSHDSNEQYF. DNA for the CDR3: TGCGCCAGCAGCCACGACTCAAACGAGCAGTACTTC.

The V call is TRBV6-1, the J call TRBJ2-2, with D unclear. The CDR3 is 17 residues long. Germline V gene lookup returns CDR1 MNHNS and CDR2 SASEGT. Trimming cost V 4 bases and J 4 bases, with 19 bases left between them. The CDR3: CASSVSRRALGTGELFF. For the CDR3, the DNA is TGTGCCAGCAGTGTCTCCCGAAGGGCGCTGGGCACCGGGGAGCTGTTTTTT.

This clonotype was counted at least ten times. The chain couples TRBV2 to TRBJ2-7, with 9 bases fitting TRBD2. The germline V gene has CDR1 SNHLY and CDR2 FYNNEI. Losses at the gene ends were 8 bases for V and 5 bases for J; bases not matched to a gene: 13. CDR3 length: 15 residues. The CDR3 is CASAGVLAGRDEQYF. Here the CDR3 DNA reads TGTGCCAGCGCGGGGGTGCTAGCGGGGAGGGACGAGCAGTACTTC.

The chain links TRBV20-1 to TRBJ2-3; D might be TRBD1 (6 bases). Germline V gene data show CDR1 as DFQATT and CDR2 as SNEGSKA (reference sequence). The CDR3 totals 15 residues. The V and J ends lost 3 bases and 0 bases respectively, with 13 bases between them. The CDR3 DNA is TGCAGTGCTAGCCTCCGGGACATTAGCACAGATACGCAGTATTTT. Residues: CSASLRDISTDTQYF.

This clonotype has more than one count but fewer than ten. The V and J genes are TRBV6-2 or TRBV6-3 and TRBJ2-7; the match to TRBD2 covers 14 bases. This CDR3 is built from 17 residues. The V and J ends lost 0 bases and 4 bases, in that order; junction bases with no gene match: 5. In germline, CDR1 is MNHEY, CDR2 SVGEGT. CDR3 in DNA: TGTGCCAGCAGTTACTCGATGACTAGCGGGAGGGGTTACGAGCAGTACTTC. It specifies CASSYSMTSGRGYEQYF.

The chain recombines TRBV20-1 with TRBJ2-7; 7 nucleotides match TRBD2. J was trimmed by 4 bases and V by 5 bases; bases with no gene match: 11. CDR1 and CDR2 from the germline V gene are DFQATT and SNEGSKA (reference sequence). CDR3 length equals 14 residues. The CDR3 DNA sequence: TGCAGTGCTTATCCGTCTTGGGGGGGGTACGAGCAGTACTTC. Protein sequence: CSAYPSWGGYEQYF.

The chain employs TRBV4-3 and TRBJ2-1; D is perhaps TRBD1 or TRBD2 (5 bases each). The CDR3 sequence is 18 residues long. Germline V CDR1 and CDR2: LGHNA, YSLEER. V was cut by 0 bases and J by 5 bases, with 20 bases left in between. CDR3 sequence: CASSQEISWGIGDNEQFF. The CDR3 DNA is TGCGCCAGCAGCCAAGAAATCTCTTGGGGGATTGGGGACAATGAGCAGTTCTTC.

The V gene is TRBV19, the J gene TRBJ2-6, with 7 positions matching TRBD1. CDR3 length equals 15 residues. CDR1 is LNHDA and CDR2 is SQIVND in the germline V gene (reference sequence). Trimming took 10 bases from V and 1 from J; bases not matched to a gene: 7. The CDR3 DNA is TGTGCCACCGGGACAGAGGGGTCTGGGGCCAACGTCCTGACTTTC. Its protein is CATGTEGSGANVLTF.

This sequence joins TRBV4-3 and TRBJ1-2; 7 bases match TRBD1. Germline loops: CDR1 LGHNA, CDR2 YSLEER. Germline trimming cut 4 bases from V and 3 bases from J; bases unmatched to any gene: 14. CDR3 length equals 17 residues. The CDR3 is CASSPSRVDRNYYGYTF. In DNA form, the CDR3 reads TGCGCCAGCAGCCCAAGCCGAGTGGACAGGAACTACTATGGCTACACCTTC.

This clonotype was picked up many times. The V call is TRBV20-1, the J call TRBJ2-7, with D perhaps matching TRBD2 (5 bases). From germline, CDR1 is DFQATT and CDR2 SNEGSKA (reference sequence). This CDR3 comprises 13 residues. Between the trimmed V and J ends, which lost 1 base and 4 bases, there was a span of 11 bases. CDR3 residues: CSARGASTYEQYF. CDR3 DNA: TGCAGTGCTAGAGGGGCTAGCACATACGAGCAGTACTTC.

This clonotype occurred a few times. Its ends do not fully match the called genes, so a read error is possible. The J gene is TRBJ2-2, the V gene TRBV5-1; D may be TRBD1 (6 bases). CDR1 and CDR2 (germline): SGHRS, YFSETQ. The CDR3 has 20 amino acids. The CDR3 region has the DNA TGCACCAGCAGCTTGGTTGGAAGTGACAGGCTCGCCTCGAACACCGGGGAGCTGTTTTTT. Protein: CTSSLVGSDRLASNTGELFF.

This clonotype came up many times. This chain connects TRBV12-3 or TRBV12-4 to TRBJ2-1; 16 nucleotides match TRBD2. The trim removed 4 bases at V and 11 bases at J, leaving 8 bases unmatched. CDR3 size: 16 residues. The chain's CDR3 is CASSSEGLAGGVQQFF. The CDR3 DNA is TGTGCCAGCAGTTCAGAGGGACTAGCGGGAGGGGTACAGCAGTTCTTC.

The table lists this clonotype with a few counts. V and J are TRBV6-1 and TRBJ1-2, with D possibly matching TRBD1 (5 bases). The CDR3 spans 13 residues. Per the germline V gene, CDR1 is MNHNS and CDR2 is SASEGT. V was trimmed by 11 bases and J by 1 base, leaving 14 bases between them. The CDR3 reads CAAQETINYGYTF. CDR3 bases: TGTGCCGCACAGGAGACTATTAACTATGGCTACACCTTC.

The gene calls are TRBV20-1 and TRBJ1-5; 11 bases are a match to TRBD1. The CDR3 spans 14 residues. J was trimmed by 5 bases and V by 5 bases; bases with no gene match: 5. Germline V lookup: CDR1 DFQATT, CDR2 SNEGSKA (reference sequence). The CDR3 spells CSASPGQGDQPQHF. The CDR3 DNA is TGCAGTGCTTCACCGGGACAGGGGGATCAGCCCCAGCATTTT.

This clonotype was found many times. CDR3 amino acids: CASLVNTNAGSPEGDSNQPQHF. The CDR3 nucleotides are TGTGCCAGTCTTGTTAACACTAACGCCGGGAGCCCAGAAGGGGATAGCAATCAGCCCCAGCATTTT. The chain combines TRBV12-3 or TRBV12-4 with TRBJ1-5; D possibly corresponds to TRBD1 (5 bases). V lost 9 bases, J lost 0 bases, and 36 bases lay in between. CDR3 length: 22 residues.

Many counts were recorded for this clonotype. The chain recombines TRBV28 with TRBJ2-7; no clear D gene. V lost 6 bases and J 2 bases, leaving 23 bases between the germline ends. Germline loops: CDR1 MDHEN, CDR2 SYDVKM. This CDR3 is built from 17 residues. The chain's CDR3 is CASRPGWLPNQAYEQYF. CDR3 nucleotides: TGTGCCAGCAGGCCTGGTTGGCTGCCAAACCAAGCCTACGAGCAGTACTTC.

This clonotype came up a few times. This rearrangement joins TRBV20-1 to TRBJ2-7; 8 bases map to TRBD1. The CDR3 covers 15 residues. The V segment lost 1 base and the J segment 4 bases; nucleotides outside the gene matches: 9. Germline CDR1 and CDR2: DFQATT and SNEGSKA (reference sequence). The CDR3 is CSARVSTGGWYEQYF. CDR3 coding DNA: TGCAGTGCTAGAGTTTCTACAGGGGGTTGGTACGAGCAGTACTTC.

This clonotype was recorded a few times. The chain is built from TRBV15 and TRBJ1-5; D is possibly TRBD1 (6 bases). V gave up 0 bases and J gave up 2 bases, with 11 bases separating them. The CDR3 length is 16 residues. Germline CDR1 is LNHNV and CDR2 is YYDKDF (reference sequence). Written as DNA, the CDR3 is TGTGCCACCAGCAGAGATAACGCAGGGGGCAATCAGCCCCAGCATTTT. Its translation: CATSRDNAGGNQPQHF.

As to this clonotype: A much larger clone lies a single base off, so this may be a read error. The gene calls are TRBV5-1 and TRBJ1-6; 8 nucleotides match TRBD1. CDR1 and CDR2 from the germline V gene are SGHRS and YFSETQ. CDR3 size: 15 residues. The CDR3 protein is CASSLGTGFNPPLHF. The CDR3 bases are TGCGCCAGCAGCTTGGGGACAGGGTTTAATCCACCCCTCCACTTT.

Ten or more counts support this clonotype. The chain combines TRBV20-1 with TRBJ1-6; 7 bases match TRBD1. Per the germline V gene, CDR1 is DFQATT and CDR2 is SNEGSKA (reference sequence). J gave up 8 bases and V 4 bases, and 5 bases lay outside the gene matches. The CDR3 length is 13 residues. CDR3 nucleotide sequence: TGCAGTGCTAAGGGGGACAGAGATTCACCCCTCCACTTT. Its translation is CSAKGDRDSPLHF.